This T cell receptor (beta chain) was sequenced for a study of T cells in Graves' hyperthyroidism and ophthalmopathy. At the level of the study: Blood was drawn when the patient was first diagnosed and still untreated. Study-level results: Among clonotypes expanded in thyroid above 0.001, most were also found in blood.

Patients with uncontrolled infections, other autoimmune diseases, pregnancy or lactation were excluded. V was clipped by 4 bases and J by 6 bases, with 11 bases between them. Germline V CDR1 and CDR2: SGDLS, YYNGEE. This CDR3 region has 13 residues. Amplification yielded TCR beta CDR3 regions, with RNA transcripts as the source. HTBI primers were employed in a first-round RT-PCR of the TCR CDR3. MiXCR, run by TCRdb on the multiplex PCR reads, gives a single entry per CDR3 protein. The sample has some 500,000 distinct CDR3 sequences; approximately 15% are singletons. Worth noting for this clonotype: The antigen remains unidentified.

The V gene is TRBV9, the J gene TRBJ2-1, with TRBD1 as a possible D gene (5 bases). This clonotype was sampled from a woman aged 18-30 years with Graves' hyperthyroidism. Sequenced: blood. For the CDR3, the DNA is TGTGCCAGCAGCCTGGAACAGGTCAATGAGCAGTTCTTC. This gives the protein CASSLEQVNEQFF.